This note documents a single TCR beta chain sequence. These data belong to a study of cytomegalovirus exposure and HLA in healthy donors. Study overall: Some 77 million unique TCRs from HLA-typed donors were held in an early release of data.

PCR involved 60 Vbeta and 13 Jbeta primers. Assay used: immunoSEQ multiplex PCR; TCRdb lists only in-frame clones, some missing. Here the sample spans about 130,000 clones, about three quarters being singletons. The CDR3 sequence is 14 residues long. The V and J ends lost 5 bases and 3 bases, in that order; junction bases with no gene match: 6. Per germline, CDR1 MDHEN and CDR2 SYDVKM. The source of this sequence is a woman aged 55-75 years in good health and CMV-seropositive. Sequencing was performed on PBMCs. The J gene is TRBJ1-1, the V gene TRBV28; 7 bases are a match to TRBD1. CDR3 protein: CASSQSQGDTEAFF. The CDR3 DNA reads TGTGCCAGCAGTCAATCCCAGGGGGACACTGAAGCTTTCTTT.